This T cell receptor beta chain is from a study of blood T cell repertoires in COVID-19. Across the whole study: COVID-19 samples from acute and convalescent phases originated in the United States, Italy and Spain. T cells, B-cell-depleted T cells, or PBMCs provided the cDNA or gDNA that served as material.

The CDR3 runs to 17 residues. The germline CDR1 and CDR2 sequences are SEHNR and FQNEAQ (reference sequence). J was trimmed by 4 bases and V by 2 bases; bases with no gene match: 8. Clones were read by immunoSEQ multiplex PCR, and TCRdb kept only the in-frame ones, dropping some. The sample records tens of thousands of clones, 80% to 90% being singletons. Only one count was recorded for this clone. The sequenced sample was peripheral blood. V gene TRBV7-9 combines with J gene TRBJ2-2, with TRBD1 matching 9 bases. The clonotype was recovered from a human donor in a cohort sampled during active COVID-19. This CDR3 reads CASSLPETGGGTGELFF. Here the CDR3 DNA reads TGTGCCAGCAGCTTACCCGAGACAGGGGGGGGCACCGGGGAGCTGTTTTTT.